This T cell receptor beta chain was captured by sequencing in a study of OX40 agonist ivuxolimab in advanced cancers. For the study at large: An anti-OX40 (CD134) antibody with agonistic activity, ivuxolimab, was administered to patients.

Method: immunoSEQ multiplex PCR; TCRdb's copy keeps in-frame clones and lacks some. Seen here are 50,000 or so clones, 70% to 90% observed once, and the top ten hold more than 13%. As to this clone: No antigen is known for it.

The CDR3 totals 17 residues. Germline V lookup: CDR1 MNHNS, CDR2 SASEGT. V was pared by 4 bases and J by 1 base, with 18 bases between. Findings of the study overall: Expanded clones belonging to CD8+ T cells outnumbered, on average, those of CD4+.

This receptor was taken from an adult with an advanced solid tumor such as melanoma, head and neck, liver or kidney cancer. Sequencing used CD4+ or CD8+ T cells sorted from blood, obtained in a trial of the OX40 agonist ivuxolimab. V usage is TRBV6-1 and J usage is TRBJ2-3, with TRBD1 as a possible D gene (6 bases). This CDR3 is CASSAPVTGLGTDTQYF. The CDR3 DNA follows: TGTGCCAGCAGTGCCCCCGTCACAGGGCTCGGCACAGATACGCAGTATTTT.